Sequencing of this T cell receptor (beta chain) was carried out in a study of identical twins. This clonotype appeared a few times. No antigen is known for it. Template switching introduced a universal primer site, and the cDNA bore unique molecular identifiers. TCRdb reprocessed the 5' RACE reads with MiXCR, giving one entry per CDR3 protein. The profile shows around 370,000 distinct CDR3 sequences, around 9.7% of them singletons. General study points: With abundant cord blood beta clonotypes, insertions were fewer; memory repertoires showed no such pattern.

Sequenced input: naive T cells sorted from blood. The receptor's source is a woman aged 45 to 65 in good health.

CDR3 in amino acids: CACSPSANTGELFF. The CDR3 DNA reads as TGTGCCTGCTCCCCATCTGCGAACACCGGGGAGCTGTTTTTT. The rearrangement joins TRBV6-2 or TRBV6-3 to TRBJ2-2; D remains ambiguous. Trimming shortened V by 11 bases and J by 0 bases, and 13 bases separated the two germline ends. The CDR3 has 14 residues. CDR1 is MNHEY, CDR2 SVGEGT, per germline.